This T cell receptor (beta chain) was recorded in a study of radiation and T cells in renal cell carcinoma. As to this clone: What it binds is unknown.

The table came from immunoSEQ multiplex PCR; TCRdb's copy has only in-frame clones and leaves some out. Altogether around 75,000 clones are present, 82% being singletons, with the ten largest covering approximately 6.4%. The germline V gene has CDR1 MDHEN and CDR2 SYDVKM. V was trimmed by 3 bases and J by 4 bases, leaving 7 bases between them. The CDR3 sequence is 12 residues long. Regarding the study as a whole: In blood, top tumor clones expanded by 2 weeks, shrinking by 4.

As to time point: blood 2 weeks post-SBRT. Regarding treatment: 15 Gy SBRT to primary tumor, nephrectomy 4 weeks later. This clonotype was sampled from a man in his sixties with renal cell carcinoma. The source was blood, collected from a patient whose treatment included radiotherapy and nephrectomy. The V and J genes are TRBV28 and TRBJ2-7; D might be TRBD2 (5 bases). The CDR3 reads CASSFEGYEQYF. The CDR3 region has the DNA TGTGCCAGCAGTTTTGAGGGTTACGAGCAGTACTTC.